A single sample gave rise to the 21 T cell receptor beta chains below, sequenced in a study of T-cell memory formation after mild COVID-19. TCRdb re-analysed the 5' RACE reads in MiXCR, keeping a single row per CDR3 protein. The sample records fewer than 150,000 distinct CDR3 sequences, 14% being singletons. Sequencing input: PBMCs or a T cell subset sorted from them (not recorded which). These receptors originate from an adult woman who had mild COVID-19 (a few samples of this study predate the infection). Cell type and time point are not known.

This clonotype was counted at least ten times. The chain links TRBV7-9 to TRBJ1-2; no clear D gene. The V gene's germline CDR1 is SEHNR and CDR2 FQNEAQ (reference sequence). The CDR3 loop spans 16 amino acids. Trimming stripped 5 bases from V and 3 bases from J, with 19 bases between. The CDR3 reads CASSTPLGSIYYGYTF. In nucleotides, the CDR3 is TGTGCCAGCAGCACGCCCCTTGGGTCCATCTACTATGGCTACACCTTC.

This clonotype was seen repeatedly, ten times or more. V is TRBV6-2 or TRBV6-3 and J is TRBJ2-7, with 10 bases identical to TRBD2. This CDR3 is built from 16 residues. In germline, CDR1 is MNHEY, CDR2 SVGEGT. V lost 2 bases and J lost 4; bases outside the gene matches: 8. CDR3 DNA sequence: TGTGCCAGCAGTTACAGCGGACTAGCGGTGGTATACGAGCAGTACTTC. Its protein product is CASSYSGLAVVYEQYF.

The rearrangement uses TRBV21-1 and TRBJ2-1; the table calls TRBD1, which could not be checked here. TRBV21-1 corresponds to a pseudogene. The CDR3 runs 16 residues. The CDR3 DNA follows: TGTGCCAGCAGCCCCTCCAGTAGGGGGCTAGTAGGCGAGCAGTTCTTC. Translated: CASSPSSRGLVGEQFF.

The chain couples TRBV10-3 to TRBJ1-3; D gene uncertain. The CDR3 is 13 amino acids. Looked up from germline, CDR1 is ENHRY and CDR2 is SYGVKD. Trimming removed 10 bases from V and 4 bases from J, with 14 bases in between. The CDR3 loop is CATMISAGNTIYF. In DNA, the CDR3 is TGTGCCACGATGATATCGGCAGGAAACACCATATATTTT.

The chain combines TRBV9 with TRBJ2-1, with D perhaps TRBD2 (5 bases). The V gene lost 0 bases and the J gene lost 9 bases, with 13 bases spanning the gap. CDR1 and CDR2 from the germline V gene are SGDLS and YYNGEE. The CDR3 covers 14 residues. In DNA, the CDR3 is TGTGCCAGCAGCGTAGCCGGGCGGGTAATTGAGCAGTTCTTC. Translated, it gives CASSVAGRVIEQFF.

This clonotype was observed a few times. V is TRBV7-8 and J is TRBJ2-1; 7 bases are a match to TRBD1. Trimming at V came to 4 bases and at J to 11 bases, leaving 8 bases not matched to a gene. This CDR3 is 13 amino acids long. Per the germline V gene, CDR1 is SGHVS and CDR2 is FQNEAQ. CDR3 in DNA: TGTGCCAGCAGCTCCCCAGAGGGGGCCAAGCAGTTCTTC. It is translated as CASSSPEGAKQFF.

This clonotype turned up a few times. The chain carries TRBV18 and TRBJ2-6, with TRBD1 as a possible D gene (6 bases). The V and J ends lost 0 bases and 2 bases respectively, with 11 bases between them. CDR1 and CDR2 (germline): KGHSH, LQKENI. The CDR3 length is 17 residues. CDR3: CASSPPGGPTGANVLTF. CDR3 bases: TGTGCCAGCTCACCACCAGGGGGTCCGACTGGGGCCAACGTCCTGACTTTC.

V and J are TRBV6-5 and TRBJ1-5, with D possibly TRBD1 on 6 matching bases. Germline loops: CDR1 MNHEY, CDR2 SVGAGI. CDR3 size: 16 residues. The V gene lost 1 base and the J gene lost 2 bases, with 12 bases spanning the gap. Here the CDR3 DNA reads TGTGCCAGCAGTTACTTGGGGGGGCGAGGCAATCAGCCCCAGCATTTT. Translation gives CASSYLGGRGNQPQHF.

The chain links TRBV3-1 to TRBJ2-1; weak D call: TRBD2 (5 bases). Germline-derived CDR1 and CDR2 are LGHDT and YNNKEL (reference sequence). Trimming removed 0 bases from V and 6 bases from J, with 12 bases in between. CDR3 length: 15 residues. As DNA, the CDR3 is TGTGCCAGCAGCCAAGAGGACTTAACTCGCAATGAGCAGTTCTTC. Translating gives CASSQEDLTRNEQFF.

The chain combines TRBV20-1 with TRBJ2-7; 11 bases map to TRBD2. The CDR3 is 16 amino acids. In germline, CDR1 is DFQATT, CDR2 SNEGSKA (reference sequence). After removal of 3 bases from V and 12 bases from J, the junction contained 19 bases not matched to a gene. CDR3 amino acids: CSARAPGGLAESGPYF. CDR3 bases: TGCAGTGCTAGGGCGCCGGGGGGACTAGCGGAGTCTGGTCCGTACTTC.

This clonotype was counted only a few times. The chain has TRBV30 and TRBJ2-7; D gene uncertain. Germline CDR1 and CDR2: GTSNPN and SVGIG (reference sequence). The germline V and J ends were trimmed by 3 bases and 6 bases, with 9 bases remaining between them. The CDR3 runs 11 residues. This CDR3 is CAWREVREQYF. CDR3 DNA sequence: TGTGCCTGGAGAGAGGTACGCGAGCAGTACTTC.

CDR3 sequence (DNA): TGTGCCAGCAGCCCCGGACAGAATTTTAATGAAAAACTGTTTTTT. Its translation: CASSPGQNFNEKLFF. The V call is TRBV2, the J call TRBJ1-4; possibly TRBD1 for D (6 bases). Germline-derived CDR1 and CDR2 are SNHLY and FYNNEI. Trimming left V 6 bases short and J 4 bases short, with 15 bases between. The CDR3 length is 15 residues.

In this sample, this clonotype turned up a few times. The chain employs TRBV20-1 and TRBJ2-1, with no clear D. The germline V gene encodes CDR1 DFQATT and CDR2 SNEGSKA (reference sequence). V was trimmed by 3 bases and J by 4 bases, leaving 19 bases between them. CDR3 length: 16 amino acids. The DNA of the CDR3 is TGCAGTGCTAGGGTAGGTTCGGACCCACATTACAATGAGCAGTTCTTC. The encoded protein is CSARVGSDPHYNEQFF.

This clonotype was observed at least ten times. The V and J genes are TRBV7-8 and TRBJ2-5; no reliable D call. There are 14 residues in the CDR3. V lost 5 bases to trimming and J lost 7 bases, with 17 bases between them. The V gene's germline CDR1 is SGHVS and CDR2 FQNEAQ. This CDR3 is CASSPPSTARTQYF. Written as DNA, the CDR3 is TGTGCCAGCAGCCCACCCTCGACCGCGAGGACCCAGTACTTC.

This clonotype was observed many times. V and J are TRBV20-1 and TRBJ2-1; D may be TRBD1 or TRBD2 (5 bases each). This CDR3 is built from 16 residues. With 4 bases removed from V and 2 bases from J, the gap between germline ends came to 18 bases. Germline CDR1 is DFQATT and CDR2 is SNEGSKA (reference sequence). The CDR3 coding sequence is TGCAGTGCTATCCTTCGGGGCTTTGGGACCTACAATGAGCAGTTCTTC. Translated, it gives CSAILRGFGTYNEQFF.

In this sample, this clonotype turned up a few times. The chain has TRBV5-1 and TRBJ1-1; D unclear. V was cut by 0 bases and J by 0 bases, with 12 bases left in between. Germline CDR1 and CDR2: SGHRS and YFSETQ. CDR3 size: 16 residues. CDR3 in DNA: TGCGCCAGCAGCTTGGTGCCGGGATACATGAACACTGAAGCTTTCTTT. Translated, it gives CASSLVPGYMNTEAFF.

The chain is built from TRBV5-1 and TRBJ2-5; 7 bases align to TRBD2. The CDR3 is 14 amino acids. Germline values: CDR1 SGHRS, CDR2 YFSETQ. Trimming cost V 4 bases and J 5 bases; bases outside gene matches: 8. The DNA of the CDR3 is TGCGCCAGCAGCCCGTCTTTGCGGGAGGAGACCCAGTACTTC. This gives the protein CASSPSLREETQYF.

This chain joins TRBV9 and TRBJ2-1; 9 bases map to TRBD2. This CDR3 has 15 residues. Germline lookup yields CDR1 SGDLS and CDR2 YYNGEE. V lost 4 bases and J lost 6; bases outside the gene matches: 8. The CDR3 sequence is CASSLSREGGNEQFF. CDR3 coding DNA: TGTGCCAGCAGCCTCTCGCGGGAGGGTGGCAATGAGCAGTTCTTC.

This sequence joins TRBV30 and TRBJ2-5; no definite D call. V was clipped by 2 bases and J by 0 bases, with 4 bases between them. Looked up from germline, CDR1 is GTSNPN and CDR2 is SVGIG (reference sequence). This CDR3 spans 12 amino acids. In DNA form, the CDR3 reads TGTGCCTGGAGTTCTAACCAAGAGACCCAGTACTTC. It translates to CAWSSNQETQYF.

This clonotype was observed a handful of times. J is TRBJ1-1 and V is TRBV30; 7 bases are a match to TRBD1. From germline, CDR1 is GTSNPN and CDR2 SVGIG (reference sequence). The CDR3 has 16 residues. With 4 bases clipped from V and 0 bases from J, the junction kept 11 bases outside the gene matches. CDR3 amino acids: CAWNRGRMIMNTEAFF. DNA of the CDR3: TGTGCCTGGAACAGGGGTCGGATGATCATGAACACTGAAGCTTTCTTT.

This clonotype was seen ten or more times. The rearrangement links TRBV7-9 to TRBJ2-1; 10 bases map to TRBD2. Germline CDR1 and CDR2: SEHNR and FQNEAQ (reference sequence). V lost 4 bases, J lost 2 bases, and 5 bases stayed unmatched. The CDR3 has 16 amino acids. CDR3 sequence (DNA): TGTGCCAGCAGCTCCGAGACTAGCGGGCCCTACAATGAGCAGTTCTTC. It translates to CASSSETSGPYNEQFF.